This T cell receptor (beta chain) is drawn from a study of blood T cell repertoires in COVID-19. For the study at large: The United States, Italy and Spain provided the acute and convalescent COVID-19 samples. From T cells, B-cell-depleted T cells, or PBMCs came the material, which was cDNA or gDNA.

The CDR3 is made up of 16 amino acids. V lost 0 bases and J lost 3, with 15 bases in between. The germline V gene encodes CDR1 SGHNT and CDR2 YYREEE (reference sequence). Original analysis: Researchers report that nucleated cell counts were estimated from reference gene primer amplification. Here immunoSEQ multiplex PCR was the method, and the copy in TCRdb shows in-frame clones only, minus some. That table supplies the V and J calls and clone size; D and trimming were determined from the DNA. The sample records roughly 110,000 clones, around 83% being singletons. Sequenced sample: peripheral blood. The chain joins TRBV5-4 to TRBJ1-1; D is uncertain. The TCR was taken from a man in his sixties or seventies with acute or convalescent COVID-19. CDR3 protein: CASSLAGGPPDTEAFF. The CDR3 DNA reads TGTGCCAGCAGCTTGGCCGGAGGGCCCCCGGACACTGAAGCTTTCTTT.